These 30 T cell receptor beta chains share one sample of origin, sequenced in a study of T cells in localized non-small cell lung cancer. The assay was immunoSEQ multiplex PCR, and TCRdb's table has in-frame clones only and misses some. The sample carries approximately 28,000 clones, 84% recorded once. The source was peripheral blood mononuclear cells, collected before any cancer treatment. The origin of the receptors is a man aged 40 to 70 with stage III lung adenocarcinoma.

V and J are TRBV5-4 and TRBJ2-2; D gene ambiguous. The V end was cut by 0 bases, the J end by 7 bases, with 4 bases between. The CDR3 extends over 12 amino acids. Germline CDR1 and CDR2: SGHNT and YYREEE (reference sequence). The CDR3 coding sequence is TGTGCCAGCAGCTTGGAAGTCGGGGAGCTGTTTTTT. Its protein is CASSLEVGELFF.

Notes on this clone: This sample also contains other DNA sequences that code for the same CDR3. The chain carries TRBV18 and TRBJ2-7; 7 nucleotides line up with TRBD1. Germline CDR1 reads KGHSH; CDR2 reads LQKENI. Losses at the gene ends were 3 bases for V and 2 bases for J; bases not matched to a gene: 4. This CDR3 is 14 amino acids long. CDR3 loop: CASSPRQGTYEQYV. The DNA for the CDR3 is TGTGCCAGCTCACCGCGACAGGGAACCTACGAGCAGTACGTC.

The V and J genes are TRBV6-1 and TRBJ1-5, with 10 bases matching TRBD1. J lost 4 bases, V lost 7 bases, and 7 bases had no gene match. The CDR3 has 15 amino acids. Germline V gene data show CDR1 as MNHNS and CDR2 as SASEGT. CDR3 bases: TGTGCCAGCAAGATCGGACAGGGGGGGAATCAGCCCCAGCATTTT. It yields the protein CASKIGQGGNQPQHF.

The CDR3 here is CASSEGQGSGELFF. The CDR3 DNA reads as TGTGCCAGCAGTGAGGGACAGGGGAGCGGGGAGCTGTTTTTT. This chain joins TRBV6-1 and TRBJ2-2, with 10 bases fitting TRBD1. V was pared by 3 bases and J by 7 bases, with 2 bases of the junction left unmatched. From germline, CDR1 is MNHNS and CDR2 SASEGT. The CDR3 runs to 14 residues.

The chain uses TRBV11-2 and TRBJ2-1; weak D call: TRBD1 (6 bases). This CDR3 spans 11 amino acids. CDR1 SGHAT and CDR2 FQNNGV come from the germline V gene. The ends were cut back, 5 bases at V and 15 bases at J, with 14 bases in the middle. CDR3 loop: CASSPRQEPFF. The CDR3 coding sequence is TGTGCCAGCAGCCCTCGACAGGAACCGTTCTTC.

The chain has TRBV11-2 and TRBJ1-1; D is undetermined. The ends were cut back, 4 bases at V and 2 bases at J, with 11 bases in the middle. Per the germline V gene, CDR1 is SGHAT and CDR2 is FQNNGV. The CDR3 has 14 residues. CDR3 residues: CASSYLGRNTEAFF. The CDR3 DNA reads as TGTGCCAGCAGCTACCTGGGGAGAAACACTGAAGCTTTCTTT.

This clone has only a few counts. The CDR3 DNA sequence: TGCAGCGCGTTGGGGAGCAATCAGCCCCAGCATTTT. It translates to CSALGSNQPQHF. This rearrangement joins TRBV29-1 to TRBJ1-5; D gene uncertain. CDR3 length: 12 residues. CDR1 and CDR2 (germline): SQVTM, ANQGSEA. V was shortened by 7 bases and J by 1 base, with 8 bases between the two germline ends.

This rearrangement joins TRBV2 to TRBJ2-2; TRBD2 might be the D (6 bases). Germline values: CDR1 SNHLY, CDR2 FYNNEI. Between the trimmed V and J ends, which lost 6 bases and 5 bases, there was a span of 10 bases. The CDR3 totals 13 residues. CDR3 amino acids: CASSLGRTGELFF. The CDR3 DNA sequence: TGTGCCAGCAGCCTTGGGAGGACCGGGGAGCTGTTTTTT.

This chain uses TRBV19 with TRBJ2-5, with D tentatively TRBD1 (6 bases). Germline V lookup: CDR1 LNHDA, CDR2 SQIVND (reference sequence). Trimming left V 6 bases short and J 2 bases short, with 13 bases between. This CDR3 has 14 amino acids. This CDR3 reads CASSLGTTQETQYF. In DNA, the CDR3 is TGTGCCAGTAGCCTGGGGACAACGCAAGAGACCCAGTACTTC.

The chain uses TRBV27 and TRBJ2-7, with 9 bases aligning to TRBD2. The trim removed 3 bases at V and 6 bases at J, leaving 12 bases unmatched. This CDR3 comprises 16 residues. The germline V gene encodes CDR1 MNHEY and CDR2 SMNVEV (reference sequence). The CDR3: CASSFTRGSGSSEQYF. The CDR3 bases are TGTGCCAGCAGTTTTACCCGGGGTAGCGGGAGTAGCGAGCAGTACTTC.

The chain is built from TRBV14 and TRBJ2-5; D may be TRBD1 or TRBD2 (6 bases each). This CDR3 spans 14 amino acids. Trimming left V 5 bases short and J 2 bases short, with 12 bases between. CDR1 and CDR2 (germline): SGHDN, FVKESK. CDR3 region: CASSSRGRQETQYF. The CDR3 coding sequence is TGTGCCAGCAGCTCTAGGGGGAGGCAAGAGACCCAGTACTTC.

The J gene is TRBJ1-3, the V gene TRBV7-9; D call uncertain. Germline V gene sequence: CDR1 SEHNR, CDR2 FQNEAQ (reference sequence). Trimming cost V 6 bases and J 0 bases, with 12 bases left between them. This CDR3 contains 15 residues. CDR3 amino acids: CASSPPAFSGNTIYF. The DNA for the CDR3 is TGTGCCAGCAGTCCCCCGGCGTTCTCTGGAAACACCATATATTTT.

This chain links TRBV10-3 with TRBJ1-2, with TRBD1 matching 9 bases. CDR3 length: 14 amino acids. Germline CDR1 is ENHRY and CDR2 is SYGVKD. Trimming at V came to 10 bases and at J to 8 bases, leaving 14 bases not matched to a gene. This CDR3 reads CATTPGQGIFGYTF. CDR3 DNA sequence: TGTGCCACCACACCGGGACAGGGAATTTTCGGCTACACCTTC.

The chain uses TRBV29-1 and TRBJ1-3; D uncertain. This CDR3 is built from 11 residues. V was clipped by 5 bases and J by 0 bases, with 2 bases between them. Germline loops: CDR1 SQVTM, CDR2 ANQGSEA. The CDR3 region is CSVLSGNTIYF. The DNA of the CDR3 is TGCAGCGTTCTCTCTGGAAACACCATATATTTT.

J is TRBJ1-2 and V is TRBV28; no definite D call. V was trimmed by 2 bases and J by 4 bases, leaving 5 bases between them. The germline V gene encodes CDR1 MDHEN and CDR2 SYDVKM. The CDR3 totals 12 residues. The CDR3 sequence is CASSLNSYGYTF. The CDR3 DNA reads TGTGCCAGCAGTTTAAACAGCTATGGCTACACCTTC.

The chain recombines TRBV10-1 with TRBJ2-7; D ambiguous. The V and J ends lost 0 bases and 3 bases respectively, with 6 bases between them. Germline lookup yields CDR1 WNHNN and CDR2 SYGVQD (reference sequence). This CDR3 is built from 13 residues. DNA for the CDR3: TGCGCCAGCAGTGAGTCGACGCTCTACGAGCAGTACGTC. Translation gives CASSESTLYEQYV.

The chain has TRBV19 and TRBJ2-7; 8 bases fit TRBD1. This CDR3 is 14 amino acids long. Germline V lookup: CDR1 LNHDA, CDR2 SQIVND (reference sequence). V lost 5 bases to trimming and J lost 3 bases; unmatched junction nucleotides: 6. The CDR3 nucleotides read TGTGCCAGTAGTCCCCGGACAGGGAGCTACGAGCAGTACTTC. Protein product: CASSPRTGSYEQYF.

This rearrangement joins TRBV7-8 to TRBJ1-1; 7 nucleotides line up with TRBD1. J was trimmed by 5 bases and V by 5 bases; bases with no gene match: 5. In germline, CDR1 is SGHVS, CDR2 FQNEAQ. The CDR3 has 13 amino acids. Written as DNA, the CDR3 is TGTGCCAGCAGCCAGGGGGGAGGAACTGAAGCTTTCTTT. Protein sequence: CASSQGGGTEAFF. Full variable domain (missing parts from reference TRBV7-8 and TRBJ1-1): GAGVSQSPRYKVAKRGQDVALRCDPISGHVSLFWYQQALGQGPEFLTYFQNEAQLDKSGLPSDRFFAERPEGSVSTLKIQRTQQEDSAVYLCASSQGGGTEAFFGQGTRLTVV.

The CDR3 loop reads CASSVPGTRGYTF. The CDR3 DNA follows: TGCGCCAGCAGCGTGCCCGGGACGCGGGGCTACACCTTC. The chain combines TRBV5-1 with TRBJ1-2; possible D gene TRBD1, 5 bases. The CDR3 is 13 amino acids. CDR1 is SGHRS, CDR2 YFSETQ, per germline. Trimming shortened V by 4 bases and J by 8 bases, and 15 bases separated the two germline ends.

As concerns this clone: One junction end disagrees with the germline gene, perhaps due to a read error. This chain uses TRBV7-7 with TRBJ2-1; TRBD2 agrees at 11 bases. The CDR3 is 15 amino acids. The germline V gene encodes CDR1 SSHAT and CDR2 FNYEAQ (reference sequence). CDR3 loop: CASSTTSGRASEQFF. In DNA, the CDR3 is TGTGCTAGCAGCACCACTAGCGGGAGAGCTTCTGAGCAGTTCTTC.

V is TRBV30 and J is TRBJ1-2, with D possibly being TRBD1 (5 bases). V lost 2 bases and J 4 bases, leaving 14 bases between the germline ends. This CDR3 contains 14 residues. Germline values: CDR1 GTSNPN, CDR2 SVGIG (reference sequence). The CDR3: CAWSRTRGFYGYTF. CDR3 DNA sequence: TGTGCCTGGAGTCGGACTAGGGGCTTCTATGGCTACACCTTC. Full variable domain (missing parts from reference TRBV30 and TRBJ1-2): SQTIHQWPATLVQPVGSPLSLECTVEGTSNPNLYWYRQAAGRGLQLLFYSVGIGQISSEVPQNLSASRPQDRQFILSSKKLLLSDSGFYLCAWSRTRGFYGYTFGSGTRLTVV.

This chain uses TRBV7-9 with TRBJ2-4; D may correspond to TRBD1 or TRBD2 (5 bases each). The V end was cut by 5 bases, the J end by 8 bases, with 22 bases between. Germline CDR1 and CDR2: SEHNR and FQNEAQ (reference sequence). CDR3 length equals 16 residues. CDR3 bases: TGTGCCAGCAGCCGGAGCCGGGACGGAGCGATGGACATTCAGTACTTC. It specifies CASSRSRDGAMDIQYF.

J is TRBJ2-1 and V is TRBV5-1; D possibly corresponds to TRBD2 (7 bases). V was cut by 6 bases and J by 4 bases, with 14 bases left in between. The CDR3 totals 14 residues. CDR1 SGHRS and CDR2 YFSETQ come from the germline V gene. This CDR3 is CASKGGSTYNEQFF. The CDR3 coding sequence is TGCGCCAGCAAGGGGGGGAGTACTTACAATGAGCAGTTCTTC.

CDR3 in DNA: TGTGCCAGCAGAACCGGGACAGCGAACACCGGGGAGCTGTTTTTT. Translating it yields CASRTGTANTGELFF. This sequence joins TRBV6-1 and TRBJ2-2; 7 bases are shared with TRBD1. V dropped 6 bases and J dropped 0; count of bases not matched to a gene: 4. This CDR3 is 15 amino acids long. CDR1 is MNHNS and CDR2 is SASEGT in the germline V gene.

This chain connects TRBV5-1 to TRBJ1-1, with D perhaps matching TRBD1 (6 bases). Germline CDR1 SGHRS, CDR2 YFSETQ. The CDR3 is 14 residues long. V was cut by 6 bases and J by 0 bases, with 12 bases left in between. The CDR3 nucleotides are TGCGCCAGCAAACCTGGACAGATGAACACTGAAGCTTTCTTT. This translates into CASKPGQMNTEAFF.

V is TRBV19 and J is TRBJ2-1, with 7 bases matching TRBD2. J was trimmed by 7 bases and V by 6 bases; bases with no gene match: 6. In germline, CDR1 is LNHDA, CDR2 SQIVND (reference sequence). This CDR3 comprises 13 residues. CDR3 sequence (DNA): TGTGCCAGTAGCCCCTTGGGAGGGAATGAGCAGTTCTTC. This sequence encodes CASSPLGGNEQFF. The whole variable domain, remainder taken from reference TRBV19 and TRBJ2-1, is DGGITQSPKYLFRKEGQNVTLSCEQNLNHDAMYWYRQDPGQGLRLIYYSQIVNDFQKGDIAEGYSVSREKKESFPLTVTSAQKNPTAFYLCASSPLGGNEQFFGPGTRLTVL.

The rearrangement links TRBV6-1 to TRBJ2-7; D not certain. The CDR3 extends over 11 amino acids. Germline values: CDR1 MNHNS, CDR2 SASEGT. Deletions cut 7 bases from V and 3 bases from J, with 7 bases between. The CDR3 nucleotides are TGTGCCAGCAAACAATTCTACGAGCAGTACTTC. Amino acid sequence: CASKQFYEQYF.

V usage is TRBV6-5 and J usage is TRBJ1-4, with 7 positions matching TRBD1. The CDR3 length is 14 residues. Germline CDR1 MNHEY, CDR2 SVGAGI. V lost 6 bases, J lost 7 bases, and 8 bases stayed unmatched. The CDR3 loop is CASRSGGSGEKLFF. CDR3 DNA sequence: TGTGCCAGCAGGTCAGGGGGATCTGGTGAAAAACTGTTTTTT.

The chain combines TRBV12-5 with TRBJ1-1; D is unresolved. The CDR3 has 14 residues. CDR1 and CDR2 (germline): LGHNT, FRNRAP. V was pared by 5 bases and J by 5 bases, with 15 bases between. This chain's CDR3 is CASGPSTSVTEAFF. For the CDR3, the DNA is TGTGCTAGTGGTCCCTCGACCTCGGTGACTGAAGCTTTCTTT.

The gene calls are TRBV2 and TRBJ2-3; TRBD2 might be the D (6 bases). Germline V gene sequence: CDR1 SNHLY, CDR2 FYNNEI. This CDR3 has 14 amino acids. The ends were cut back, 8 bases at V and 2 bases at J, with 14 bases in the middle. CDR3 coding DNA: TGTGCCAGCTCGGGGGTAACCTACACAGATACGCAGTATTTT. This gives the protein CASSGVTYTDTQYF. The entire variable domain, with the rest obtained from reference TRBV2 and TRBJ2-3, is as follows: EPEVTQTPSHQVTQMGQEVILRCVPISNHLYFYWYRQILGQKVEFLVSFYNNEISEKSEIFDDQFSVERPDGSNFTLKIRSTKLEDSAMYFCASSGVTYTDTQYFGPGTRLTVL.